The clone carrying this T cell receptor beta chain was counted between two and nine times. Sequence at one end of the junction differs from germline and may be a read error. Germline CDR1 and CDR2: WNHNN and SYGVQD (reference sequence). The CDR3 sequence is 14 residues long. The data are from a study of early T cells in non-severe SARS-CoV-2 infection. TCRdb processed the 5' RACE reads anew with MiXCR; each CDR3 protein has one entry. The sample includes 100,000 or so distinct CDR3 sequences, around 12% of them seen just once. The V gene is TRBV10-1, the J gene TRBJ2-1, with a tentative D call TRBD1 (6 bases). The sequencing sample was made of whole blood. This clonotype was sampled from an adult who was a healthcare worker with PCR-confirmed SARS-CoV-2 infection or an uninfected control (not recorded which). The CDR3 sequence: CASSQSTGRDEQFF. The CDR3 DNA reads TGCGCCAGCAGTCAGTCGACAGGACGGGATGAGCAGTTCTTC.